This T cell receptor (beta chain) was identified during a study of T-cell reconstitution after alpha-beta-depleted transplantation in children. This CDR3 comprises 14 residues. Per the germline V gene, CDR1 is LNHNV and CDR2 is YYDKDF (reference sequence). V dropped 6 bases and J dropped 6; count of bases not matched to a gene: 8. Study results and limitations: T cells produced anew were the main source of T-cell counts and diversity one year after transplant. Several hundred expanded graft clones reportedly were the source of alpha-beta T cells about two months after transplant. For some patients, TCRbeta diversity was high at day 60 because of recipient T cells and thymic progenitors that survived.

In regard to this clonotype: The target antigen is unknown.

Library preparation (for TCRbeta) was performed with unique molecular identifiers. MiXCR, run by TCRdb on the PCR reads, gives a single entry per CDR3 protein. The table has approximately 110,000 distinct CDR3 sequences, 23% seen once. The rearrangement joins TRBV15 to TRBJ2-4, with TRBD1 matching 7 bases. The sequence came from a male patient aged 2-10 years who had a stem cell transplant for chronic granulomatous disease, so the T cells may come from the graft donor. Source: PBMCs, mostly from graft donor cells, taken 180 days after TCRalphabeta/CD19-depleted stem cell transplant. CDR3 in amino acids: CATRSTGDGNIQYF. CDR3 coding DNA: TGTGCCACCAGAAGTACAGGGGATGGAAACATTCAGTACTTC. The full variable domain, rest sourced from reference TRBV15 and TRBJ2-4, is DAMVIQNPRYQVTQFGKPVTLSCSQTLNHNVMYWYQQKSSQAPKLLFHYYDKDFNNEADTPDNFQSRRPNTSFCFLDIRSPGLGDTAMYLCATRSTGDGNIQYFGAGTRLSVL.